The entry below gives a single TCR beta chain sequence along with its context. The germline CDR1 and CDR2 sequences are SGHTS and YDEGEE. The V gene end was trimmed by 4 bases and the J gene end by 0 bases; junction bases not matched to a gene: 10. The CDR3 covers 17 residues. These data come from a study of blood T cell repertoires in COVID-19. Study as a whole: Whether acute or convalescent, the COVID-19 samples came from the United States, Italy and Spain. From T cells, B-cell-depleted T cells, or PBMCs came the material, which was cDNA or gDNA.

Original analysis: Estimated nucleated cell counts came from reference gene primer amplification. The table came from immunoSEQ multiplex PCR; TCRdb's copy has only in-frame clones and leaves some out. Clone size and the V and J calls come from that table; the DNA yielded D and trimming. This sample yields around 80,000 clones, of which around 80% are seen a single time; 29% belongs to the top ten. The rearrangement uses TRBV5-8 and TRBJ1-5, with TRBD1 matching 7 bases. This TCR was recovered from a woman aged 80 or older with acute or convalescent COVID-19. Input material: peripheral blood. The CDR3 nucleotides read TGTGCCAGCAGCCCCGGGACAGTCAGTTATAGCAATCAGCCCCAGCATTTT. It encodes CASSPGTVSYSNQPQHF.